This TCR beta chain was captured by sequencing in a study of blood T cells in healthy people across ages. It was with a sample-barcoded 5' primer and a J-beta primer mix that a second PCR of roughly 7 to 12 cycles was run. One entry per CDR3 protein results from TCRdb running MiXCR on the 5' RACE reads. This sample yields approximately 800,000 distinct CDR3 sequences, of which more than 45% are seen a single time; 22% belongs to the top ten. The CDR3 runs to 11 residues. Trimming cost V 3 bases and J 7 bases, with 4 bases left between them. CDR1 LNHNV and CDR2 YYDKDF come from the germline V gene (reference sequence).

The sequencing input was blood. This sequence joins TRBV15 and TRBJ2-1; D is undetermined. This receptor was identified in a man aged 25 to 45 in good health. Here the CDR3 DNA reads TGTGCCACCAGCAGGTTAAATGAGCAGTTCTTC. Residues: CATSRLNEQFF.